Listed here are 25 T cell receptor beta chains from one sample, sequenced in a study of CD8+CD57+ T cells in acquired aplastic anemia. The template for TCR beta VDJ and CDR3 sequence profiling was genomic DNA. MiXCR, run by TCRdb on the reads, gives a single entry per CDR3 protein. The data contain about 170,000 distinct CDR3 sequences, approximately 44% of them seen just once; the ten biggest clones take up around 0.96%. Sequences were obtained from sorted CD4+, CD8+, or CD8+CD57+ T cells (not recorded which) from PBMCs. The receptor source for this set is a human donor in good health.

Ten or more counts support this clonotype. The chain uses TRBV7-9 and TRBJ2-1; D is uncertain. V lost 0 bases and J lost 14, with 8 bases in between. This CDR3 is 11 amino acids long. Germline V gene sequence: CDR1 SEHNR, CDR2 FQNEAQ (reference sequence). This CDR3 is CASSLAVGEFF. CDR3 bases: TGTGCCAGCAGCTTAGCAGTTGGGGAGTTCTTC.

This clonotype was picked up one time. The CDR3 DNA sequence: TGTGCCAGCAGGGCCGCTGGGGCCAACGTCCTGACTTTC. Protein: CASRAAGANVLTF. The chain joins TRBV5-8 to TRBJ2-6, with unresolved D. The ends were cut back, 5 bases at V and 2 bases at J, with 5 bases in the middle. Germline V gene data show CDR1 as SGHTS and CDR2 as YDEGEE. The CDR3 extends over 13 amino acids.

This clonotype was picked up many times. V usage is TRBV3-1 and J usage is TRBJ1-2; D might be TRBD1 (5 bases). V shed 1 base and J shed 8 bases, with 11 bases lying between them. This CDR3 has 13 amino acids. The germline V gene has CDR1 LGHDT and CDR2 YNNKEL (reference sequence). The CDR3 sequence: CASSQGVRGGYTF. CDR3 coding DNA: TGTGCCAGCAGCCAAGGTGTAAGGGGCGGCTACACCTTC.

This clonotype was seen at least ten times. The V call is TRBV24-1, the J call TRBJ2-5; D gene unclear. The CDR3 spans 12 residues. V lost 4 bases and J 6 bases, leaving 8 bases between the germline ends. Germline V gene sequence: CDR1 KGHDR, CDR2 SFDVKD. DNA for the CDR3: TGTGCCACCAGTGACCGTTTACAGACCCAGTACTTC. Its protein product is CATSDRLQTQYF.

The sample holds many counts of this clonotype. The V and J genes are TRBV29-1 and TRBJ1-2; 12 bases are shared with TRBD1. The V and J ends lost 3 bases and 4 bases, in that order; junction bases with no gene match: 9. Germline loops: CDR1 SQVTM, CDR2 ANQGSEA. The CDR3 sequence is 16 residues long. This chain's CDR3 is CSVETPGQGAGYGYTF. As DNA, the CDR3 is TGCAGCGTTGAGACTCCGGGACAGGGGGCAGGCTATGGCTACACCTTC.

This clonotype was observed many times. The chain employs TRBV3-1 and TRBJ2-7, with D possibly TRBD1 on 6 matching bases. CDR3 length: 15 amino acids. Germline V gives CDR1 LGHDT, CDR2 YNNKEL (reference sequence). The ends were cut back, 0 bases at V and 1 base at J, with 10 bases in the middle. In DNA, the CDR3 is TGTGCCAGCAGCCAAGATCGAGGGGGATCCTACGAGCAGTACTTC. It encodes CASSQDRGGSYEQYF.

About this clonotype itself: This may be a read error, as it is one base from a much larger clone. V gene TRBV6-5 combines with J gene TRBJ1-1; possible D gene TRBD1, 6 bases. This CDR3 spans 14 amino acids. Germline lookup yields CDR1 MNHEY and CDR2 SVGAGI. The CDR3, as DNA: TGTGCCAGCAGCTACAACAGGGACGGCACTGAAGCTCTCTTT. Its translation is CASSYNRDGTEALF.

The genes are TRBV20-1 and TRBJ2-7; a possible D gene is TRBD2 (6 bases). The V end lost 3 bases, the J end lost 7 bases, and 13 bases lay between the germline ends. This CDR3 is built from 12 residues. Germline V CDR1 and CDR2: DFQATT, SNEGSKA (reference sequence). CDR3 region: CSASVLAREQYF. The CDR3 DNA sequence: TGCAGTGCTAGCGTACTAGCAAGGGAGCAGTACTTC.

This clonotype was recorded at least ten times. The chain is built from TRBV10-2 and TRBJ2-2; 11 nucleotides agree with TRBD2. The CDR3 runs 17 residues. V was clipped by 10 bases and J by 1 base; unmatched bases: 11. The germline V gene has CDR1 WSHSY and CDR2 SAAADI. DNA of the CDR3: TGCGCCACCTGGGACCTGGGACTAGCGGAGAACACCGGGGAGCTGTTTTTT. As protein: CATWDLGLAENTGELFF.

The chain is built from TRBV29-1 and TRBJ2-1, with D tentatively TRBD2 (6 bases). This CDR3 is built from 10 residues. V was trimmed by 7 bases and J by 8 bases, leaving 9 bases between them. The germline V gene has CDR1 SQVTM and CDR2 ANQGSEA. CDR3 coding DNA: TGCAGCGGGGGGGTCGATGAGCAGTTCTTC. Its translation is CSGGVDEQFF.

This chain links TRBV2 with TRBJ1-2, with 7 bases that match TRBD1. Germline CDR1 reads SNHLY; CDR2 reads FYNNEI. V lost 5 bases and J lost 4; bases outside the gene matches: 4. The CDR3 contains 13 residues. The CDR3 protein is CASSSGTVYGYTF. The CDR3 nucleotides read TGTGCCAGCAGTTCCGGGACAGTCTATGGCTACACCTTC.

This clonotype has a count of ten or more. The genes are TRBV7-2 and TRBJ2-5; tentative D call: TRBD1 (5 bases). The germline V gene has CDR1 SGHTA and CDR2 FQGNSA. The CDR3 is 15 amino acids. The V end lost 5 bases, the J end lost 5 bases, and 18 bases lay between the germline ends. The CDR3 DNA sequence: TGTGCCAGCAGCCCAGGGCCTAACCCAGGGGAGACCCAGTACTTC. Residues: CASSPGPNPGETQYF.

Details on this clonotype: The conserved final phenylalanine or tryptophan is absent from the CDR3, which likely points to a read error. The DNA is omitted, as the CDR3 cannot be located on it reliably, and the CDR3 follows TCRdb's listing. The V call is TRBV11-2, the J call TRBJ2-7; no DNA check was done on the table's D call, TRBD1. The CDR3 sequence runs 8 residues, both termini included. CDR1 is SGHAT, CDR2 FQNNGV, per germline. This chain's CDR3 is CASSLSGT.

This clonotype was observed many times. The rearrangement uses TRBV7-9 and TRBJ2-1; 8 positions agree with TRBD2. The CDR3 extends over 15 amino acids. Trimming at V came to 5 bases and at J to 8 bases, leaving 11 bases not matched to a gene. CDR1 is SEHNR and CDR2 is FQNEAQ in the germline V gene (reference sequence). CDR3 sequence (DNA): TGTGCCAGCAGCCTTGGAGTAGCGGGAACGGATGAGCAGTTCTTC. Its translation: CASSLGVAGTDEQFF.

This clonotype has at least ten counts. The genes are TRBV6-1 and TRBJ2-1; 9 bases are shared with TRBD1. The CDR3 has 15 residues. CDR1 is MNHNS, CDR2 SASEGT, per germline. V shed 6 bases, J shed 5 bases, and the junction held 8 bases outside the gene matches. The CDR3 nucleotides read TGTGCCAGCAGCAGGGGACAGGGAATGAACAATGAGCAGTTCTTC. It yields the protein CASSRGQGMNNEQFF.

In its sample, this clonotype was seen many times. J is TRBJ1-1 and V is TRBV19; TRBD1 is a possible D gene (6 bases). V gave up 5 bases and J gave up 8 bases, with 15 bases separating them. The V gene's germline CDR1 is LNHDA and CDR2 SQIVND (reference sequence). The CDR3 runs 13 residues. Here the CDR3 DNA reads TGTGCCAGTAGTTCGACAGGTTTCTTAGAAGCTTTCTTT. Its protein is CASSSTGFLEAFF.

V is TRBV25-1 and J is TRBJ1-2; 7 nucleotides align to TRBD1. This CDR3 spans 14 amino acids. V shed 5 bases and J 3 bases; nucleotides not matched to a gene: 6. Germline CDR1 and CDR2: MGHDK and SYGVNS. CDR3 residues: CASSHRGRDYGYTF. CDR3 bases: TGTGCCAGCAGTCACAGGGGTCGGGACTATGGCTACACCTTC.

The CDR3 coding sequence is TGTGCCAGCAAACTCGCTGGGGCCAACGTCCTGACTTTC. As protein: CASKLAGANVLTF. This sequence joins TRBV6-1 and TRBJ2-6, with D hard to call. The CDR3 is 13 residues long. The germline V gene has CDR1 MNHNS and CDR2 SASEGT. Between the trimmed V and J ends, which lost 7 bases and 2 bases, there was a span of 6 bases.

In this sample, this clonotype turned up many times. The chain uses TRBV7-3 and TRBJ2-1; either TRBD1 or TRBD2 may fit D (6 bases each). Between the trimmed V and J ends, which lost 5 bases and 8 bases, there was a span of 22 bases. This CDR3 is 16 amino acids long. Germline V lookup: CDR1 SGHTA, CDR2 FQGTGA. The CDR3 spells CASSRVPRRGVDEQFF. CDR3 bases: TGTGCCAGCAGCCGAGTCCCTCGGAGGGGGGTGGATGAGCAGTTCTTC.

In its sample, this clonotype was seen many times. The chain joins TRBV5-1 to TRBJ1-4, with TRBD1 matching 8 bases. With V trimmed by 3 bases and J by 8 bases, 9 bases remained unmatched. Germline CDR1 is SGHRS and CDR2 is YFSETQ. The CDR3 covers 15 residues. The CDR3, as DNA: TGCGCCAGCAGCTCCTGGGACAGGAAGGACGAAAAACTGTTTTTT. This encodes CASSSWDRKDEKLFF.

V gene TRBV7-8 combines with J gene TRBJ2-3; D not certain. The germline V gene encodes CDR1 SGHVS and CDR2 FQNEAQ. CDR3 size: 15 residues. V was clipped by 6 bases and J by 0 bases, with 13 bases between them. DNA for the CDR3: TGTGCCAGCAGGTTATTCAGCAGAAGCACAGATACGCAGTATTTT. Protein sequence: CASRLFSRSTDTQYF.

The rearrangement joins TRBV2 to TRBJ1-5; D ambiguous. Deletions cut 5 bases from V and 7 bases from J, with 15 bases between. CDR1 is SNHLY, CDR2 FYNNEI, per germline. This CDR3 is 14 amino acids long. In DNA, the CDR3 is TGTGCCAGCAGTCTGGGGAGCAGGTTACAGCCCCAGCATTTT. This gives the protein CASSLGSRLQPQHF.

On this clonotype itself: A single base separates this from a much larger clone, so it may be a read error. This rearrangement joins TRBV6-5 to TRBJ1-2, with D hard to call. Germline V gives CDR1 MNHEY, CDR2 SVGAGI. This CDR3 spans 12 amino acids. DNA for the CDR3: TGTGCCCGCAGTTACGCTGTCTATGGCTACACCTTC. Translated, it gives CARSYAVYGYTF.

The count of this clonotype is one. Just one base apart from a much larger clone, this may be a read error. This rearrangement joins TRBV5-1 to TRBJ1-1; D perhaps matches TRBD1 (5 bases). The length of the CDR3 is 15 residues. V was clipped by 4 bases and J by 0 bases, with 13 bases between them. The germline CDR1 and CDR2 sequences are SGHRS and YFSETQ. CDR3 sequence (DNA): TGCGCCAGCAGCCCCCCGGGACGGCTGAACACTGAAGCTTTCTTT. Translation: CASSPPGRLNTEAFF.

The chain is built from TRBV14 and TRBJ1-1; no definite D call. Germline V gene data show CDR1 as SGHDN and CDR2 as FVKESK. The CDR3 is made up of 15 amino acids. Trimming stripped 0 bases from V and 1 base from J, with 9 bases between. The CDR3 sequence: CASSQDLRTNTEAFF. In DNA form, the CDR3 reads TGTGCCAGCAGCCAAGACTTGAGGACGAACACTGAAGCTTTCTTT.